A selection of T cell receptor beta chains follows, all from one sample in a study of identical twins. TCRdb fed the 5' RACE reads into MiXCR, producing one record per CDR3 protein. The data hold roughly 720,000 distinct CDR3 sequences, with 15% to 20% observed a single time. The data also belong to a second study, concerning T cells expressing NK-cell markers.

The sample was PBMCs. These receptors were collected from a young woman in good health. CDR3s include the opening cysteine and the closing phenylalanine or tryptophan. The D gene is left open where the match is weak. Some rows have no size entry. The others give once, few or many, or a class for an expanded clone.

-	TRBV6-5	-	TRBJ2-3	TGTGCCAGCAGTTACTCGAAGCCACGCTTCTCGGCGTACACAGATACGCAGTATTTT	CASSYSKPRFSAYTDTQYF
-	TRBV12-3/TRBV12-4	-	TRBJ2-5	TGTGCCAGCAGTATCAGGGCGGCGGAGACCCAGTACTTC	CASSIRAAETQYF
TRBD2	TRBV20-1	once	TRBJ2-1	TGCAGTGCTAGATCCCCCGGGGGGGCCACCAATGAGCAGTTCTTC	CSARSPGGATNEQFF
-	TRBV5-8	-	TRBJ2-1	TGTGCCAGCACCCGACTGGGGAGCTCCTACAATGAGCAGTTCTTC	CASTRLGSSYNEQFF
-	TRBV12-3/TRBV12-4	-	TRBJ1-1	TGTGCCAGCAGATTACAGGGATCCATGAACACTGAAGCTTTCTTT	CASRLQGSMNTEAFF
TRBD2	TRBV6-1	-	TRBJ2-7	TGTGCCAGCAGTCTGACTAGCGGGTCCTACGAGTTCGGGTACGAGCAGTACTTC	CASSLTSGSYEFGYEQYF
-	TRBV18	many	TRBJ2-1	TGTGCCAGCTCACCTCCATCGGTGTACAATGAGCAGTTCTTC	CASSPPSVYNEQFF
TRBD2	TRBV7-8	few	TRBJ2-1	TGTGCCAGCAGCCAACTAGCGCTTAGCTCCTACAATGAGCAGTTCTTC	CASSQLALSSYNEQFF
-	TRBV20-1	few	TRBJ2-5	TGCAGTGCTAGAGATCCCCACAGGGTAGAGACCCAGTACTTC	CSARDPHRVETQYF
-	TRBV6-5	many	TRBJ1-5	TGTGCCAGCGGGGTCAATCAGCCCCAGCATTTT	CASGVNQPQHF
-	TRBV15	few	TRBJ2-7	TGTGCCACCAGCAGTCCAGACACCTCCTACGAGCAGTACTTC	CATSSPDTSYEQYF
-	TRBV6-6	-	TRBJ2-7	TGTGCCAGCAGGGGTAACGAGCAGTACTTC	CASRGNEQYF
-	TRBV7-2	few	TRBJ2-2	TGTGCCAGCAGCTCGCGGACCATAGGGGAGCTGTTTTTT	CASSSRTIGELFF
-	TRBV4-2	-	TRBJ1-5	TGTGCCAGCAGCCAAGATGAACAGAACAATCAGCCCCAGCATTTT	CASSQDEQNNQPQHF
-	TRBV29-1	few	TRBJ2-2	TGCAGCGTTCCAGGGGTCCGGGCCGGGGAGCTGTTTTTT	CSVPGVRAGELFF
TRBD1	TRBV30	few	TRBJ2-7	TGTGCCTGGGACTCATGGACAGGGACCGAGCAGTACTTC	CAWDSWTGTEQYF
-	TRBV4-3	few	TRBJ2-1	TGCGCCAGCAGCCAAGACAGGAGCAACAATGAGCAGTTCTTC	CASSQDRSNNEQFF
-	TRBV7-9	many	TRBJ1-1	TGTGCCAGCAGCTTAACCAGGACTATGAACACTGAAGCTTTCTTT	CASSLTRTMNTEAFF
TRBD2	TRBV5-1	many	TRBJ2-1	TGCGCCAGCAGCTTGGCCGTCGGTAGCGGGGGGGCCTTTGAGCAGTTCTTC	CASSLAVGSGGAFEQFF
-	TRBV7-2	-	TRBJ2-7	TGTGCCAGCAGCTTATCGGTTGAACGTAACTACGAGCAGTACTTC	CASSLSVERNYEQYF
-	TRBV2	-	TRBJ2-3	TGTGCCAGCAAGTTCCGACCCACAGATACGCAGTATTTT	CASKFRPTDTQYF
-	TRBV2	few	TRBJ2-7	TGTGCCAGCAGTGAGATAGACACCGAGCAGTACTTC	CASSEIDTEQYF
-	TRBV3-1	few	TRBJ1-4	TGTGCCAGCAGCCAACTGGGACGGACGGAAAAACTGTTTTTT	CASSQLGRTEKLFF
TRBD1	TRBV2	-	TRBJ1-5	TGTGCCAGCAATCCGGGACAGGGTGGCCAGCCCCAGCATTTT	CASNPGQGGQPQHF
-	TRBV5-6	few	TRBJ2-1	TGTGCCAGCAGCCTATATAATGGGAATGAGCAGTTCTTC	CASSLYNGNEQFF
TRBD1	TRBV5-1	-	TRBJ2-7	TGCGCCAGCAGCTCACCGGACAGGGGGGAGATCGAGCAGTACTTC	CASSSPDRGEIEQYF
TRBD1	TRBV20-1	-	TRBJ2-3	TGCAGTGCTAGAGATGGGACAGGAGACGATACGCAGTATTTT	CSARDGTGDDTQYF
-	TRBV12-3/TRBV12-4	many	TRBJ2-1	TGTGCCAGCAGTTTAACGCGTTCATACAATGAGCAGTTCTTC	CASSLTRSYNEQFF
-	TRBV20-1	many	TRBJ2-6	TGCAGTGCTAGGGCGCAATTGTCTGGGGCCAACGTCCTGACTTTC	CSARAQLSGANVLTF
-	TRBV12-3/TRBV12-4	few	TRBJ2-1	TGTGCCAGCAGTTTTTCGGACAGCCTGTTCTTC	CASSFSDSLFF
-	TRBV29-1	few	TRBJ2-2	TGCAGCGTGCTCGGGGGAGTTGGTACCGGGGAGCTGTTTTTT	CSVLGGVGTGELFF
TRBD1	TRBV6-1	-	TRBJ1-2	TGTGCCAGCGGGACAGGGTCTCGGCTGCGGGGCTACACCTTC	CASGTGSRLRGYTF
TRBD1	TRBV29-1	few	TRBJ2-5	TGCAGCGTGTTACGGACAGGGGGCTTTGAGACCCAGTACTTC	CSVLRTGGFETQYF
-	TRBV10-3	-	TRBJ2-2	TGTGCCATCAGTGTTACTAGGGACACCGGGGAGCTGTTTTTT	CAISVTRDTGELFF
TRBD2	TRBV12-3/TRBV12-4	few	TRBJ2-1	TGTGCCAGCAGTCCTAGGACTAGTTTCTATGAGCAGTTCTTC	CASSPRTSFYEQFF
TRBD2	TRBV5-1	-	TRBJ2-7	TGCGCCAGCGGGACTAGCGGGGGGGCCTACGAGCAGTACTTC	CASGTSGGAYEQYF
-	TRBV12-3/TRBV12-4	few	TRBJ1-1	TGTGCCAGCACCTCGACCCAGAAACTAGCTGAAGCTTTCTTT	CASTSTQKLAEAFF
TRBD2	TRBV12-3/TRBV12-4	-	TRBJ2-7	TGTGCCAGCAGTCCGGAGGCGGGGGGTTCCTACGAGCAGTACTTC	CASSPEAGGSYEQYF
TRBD2	TRBV20-1	-	TRBJ2-3	TGCAGTGCGCAACTTAGCGGGGTCACAGATACGCAGTATTTT	CSAQLSGVTDTQYF
TRBD1	TRBV5-4	-	TRBJ1-2	TGTGCCAGCAGCTTCGCGACAGGGAAAGACTATGGCTACACCTTC	CASSFATGKDYGYTF